Presented here are 25 T cell receptor beta chains from one specimen sequenced in a study of cytomegalovirus exposure and HLA in healthy donors. PCR involved 60 Vbeta and 13 Jbeta primers. Produced via immunoSEQ multiplex PCR; TCRdb's table is partial and in-frame only. The table shows more than 100,000 clones, with around 77% occurring only once. What was sequenced was PBMCs. The receptors here all came from a human donor in good health.

This clone was detected a few times. The genes are TRBV7-2 and TRBJ2-7; no reliable D call. Germline lookup yields CDR1 SGHTA and CDR2 FQGNSA. This CDR3 spans 11 amino acids. Trimming shortened V by 1 base and J by 5 bases, and 3 bases separated the two germline ends. The CDR3 spells CASSLGDEQYF. The CDR3 coding sequence is TGTGCCAGCAGCTTAGGAGACGAGCAGTACTTC.

With regard to this clone: Other nucleotide sequences in the sample specify the same CDR3. This chain joins TRBV27 and TRBJ1-1, with D perhaps matching TRBD1 (5 bases). Deletions cut 3 bases from V and 10 bases from J, with 18 bases between. This CDR3 is 14 amino acids long. Germline V gene lookup returns CDR1 MNHEY and CDR2 SMNVEV (reference sequence). The CDR3 protein is CASSLSGVGMGAFF. In DNA, the CDR3 is TGTGCCAGCAGTTTGTCGGGGGTTGGGATGGGAGCTTTCTTT.

The gene calls are TRBV5-1 and TRBJ2-1, with a tentative D call TRBD2 (6 bases). Germline V CDR1 and CDR2: SGHRS, YFSETQ. The CDR3 sequence is 16 residues long. The V end was cut by 4 bases, the J end by 8 bases, with 22 bases between. The CDR3 DNA follows: TGCGCCAGCAGCCCATACGGGACGGGGGATAGGGATGAGCAGTTCTTC. The encoded protein is CASSPYGTGDRDEQFF.

This sequence joins TRBV5-1 and TRBJ2-7, with TRBD2 matching over 8 bases. The CDR3 contains 19 residues. Trimming took 4 bases from V and 2 from J; bases not matched to a gene: 20. Germline CDR1 SGHRS, CDR2 YFSETQ. The DNA of the CDR3 is TGCGCCAGCAGCGAGGACCCCAACGTGCCGACTAGCGCCACCTACGAGCAGTACTTC. This encodes CASSEDPNVPTSATYEQYF.

The rearrangement joins TRBV28 to TRBJ2-1, with D maybe TRBD2 (5 bases). This CDR3 region has 14 residues. Germline V gene sequence: CDR1 MDHEN, CDR2 SYDVKM. Trimming cost V 10 bases and J 6 bases, with 19 bases left between them. The CDR3 nucleotides are TGTGCCATCCGCCGTGATCTAGCAAGCAATGAGCAGTTCTTC. Protein: CAIRRDLASNEQFF.

Concerning this clone: At one of its ends the junction is not consistent with the germline gene, which may arise from a read error. The rearrangement joins TRBV6-1 to TRBJ1-2, with 9 positions matching TRBD1. Germline V gives CDR1 MNHNS, CDR2 SASEGT. This CDR3 has 12 amino acids. The CDR3 DNA sequence: TGTGCCAGCAGTGGATCGGGGACAGGGCCCCGCTTC. Its translation: CASSGSGTGPRF.

This clone appeared a few times. V gene TRBV19 combines with J gene TRBJ2-1; 11 nucleotides match TRBD2. The CDR3 extends over 15 amino acids. V shed 5 bases and J 3 bases; nucleotides not matched to a gene: 3. Per germline, CDR1 LNHDA and CDR2 SQIVND (reference sequence). In DNA form, the CDR3 reads TGTGCCAGTAGTTCGGGACTAGCGGACTACAATGAGCAGTTCTTC. It codes for CASSSGLADYNEQFF.

The chain has TRBV7-9 and TRBJ2-1, with D maybe TRBD2 (6 bases). The germline V and J ends were trimmed by 8 bases and 7 bases, with 18 bases remaining between them. The germline gives CDR1 SEHNR, CDR2 FQNEAQ (reference sequence). The CDR3 totals 14 residues. The CDR3 DNA reads as TGTGCCAGCTCCCTAGCGTGGAATAAGAATGAGCAGTTCTTC. Its translation: CASSLAWNKNEQFF.

V is TRBV5-8 and J is TRBJ2-1, with 7 nucleotides matching TRBD2. The V gene end was trimmed by 1 base and the J gene end by 8 bases; junction bases not matched to a gene: 9. This CDR3 contains 15 residues. Germline lookup yields CDR1 SGHTS and CDR2 YDEGEE. CDR3: CASSLLLSGRDEQFF. The CDR3 DNA follows: TGTGCCAGCAGCTTGCTTTTGTCAGGGAGGGATGAGCAGTTCTTC.

This clone was recorded a few times. One end of the junction varies from germline; a read error may be responsible. The chain carries TRBV6-1 and TRBJ2-7, with 7 bases fitting TRBD1. Germline CDR1 MNHNS, CDR2 SASEGT. The CDR3 spans 15 residues. CDR3 loop: CASSEAPGQFYEQYF. The CDR3 DNA follows: TGTGCCAGCAGCGAAGCCCCGGGACAGTTCTACGAGCAGTACTTC.

CDR3 bases: TGTGCCAGTAGTATAGCCCCAGGACAGACCGGGGAGCTGTTTTTT. Its protein product is CASSIAPGQTGELFF. This chain connects TRBV19 to TRBJ2-2; possible D gene TRBD1, 6 bases. Deletions cut 1 base from V and 5 bases from J, with 11 bases between. The CDR3 sequence is 15 residues long. Per the germline V gene, CDR1 is LNHDA and CDR2 is SQIVND (reference sequence). The full variable domain, its missing parts supplied by reference TRBV19 and TRBJ2-2, is DGGITQSPKYLFRKEGQNVTLSCEQNLNHDAMYWYRQDPGQGLRLIYYSQIVNDFQKGDIAEGYSVSREKKESFPLTVTSAQKNPTAFYLCASSIAPGQTGELFFGEGSRLTVL.

The table lists this clone with a count of one. This chain links TRBV9 with TRBJ2-2, with TRBD1 identical over 9 bases. The trim removed 7 bases at V and 5 bases at J, leaving 12 bases unmatched. The CDR3 loop spans 16 amino acids. The germline CDR1 and CDR2 sequences are SGDLS and YYNGEE. For the CDR3, the DNA is TGTGCCAGCTGTCCGACAGGGGGAGGTGTGACCGGGGAGCTGTTTTTT. Its translation is CASCPTGGGVTGELFF. Full variable domain (outside the CDR3, taken from reference TRBV9 and TRBJ2-2): DSGVTQTPKHLITATGQRVTLRCSPRSGDLSVYWYQQSLDQGLQFLIQYYNGEERAKGNILERFSAQQFPDLHSELNLSSLELGDSALYFCASCPTGGGVTGELFFGEGSRLTVL.

The V gene is TRBV6-5, the J gene TRBJ2-1; 7 bases are a match to TRBD2. With 5 bases clipped from V and 5 bases from J, the junction kept 3 bases outside the gene matches. There are 13 residues in the CDR3. Germline V lookup: CDR1 MNHEY, CDR2 SVGAGI. CDR3 bases: TGTGCCAGCAGTGCGGGGGTAAACAATGAGCAGTTCTTC. Its translation is CASSAGVNNEQFF.

The chain has TRBV19 and TRBJ2-2; D may be TRBD1 (6 bases). V was cut by 9 bases and J by 0 bases, with 14 bases left in between. This CDR3 spans 15 amino acids. Germline lookup yields CDR1 LNHDA and CDR2 SQIVND (reference sequence). The CDR3 sequence: CASSKTGTNTGELFF. CDR3 DNA sequence: TGTGCCAGCAGCAAAACAGGGACGAACACCGGGGAGCTGTTTTTT.

The V and J genes are TRBV10-1 and TRBJ2-2; D is ambiguous. Germline-derived CDR1 and CDR2 are WNHNN and SYGVQD (reference sequence). CDR3 size: 17 residues. Trimming took 0 bases from V and 0 from J, leaving 11 bases between them. CDR3 in DNA: TGCGCCAGCAGTGAGTCTTTAAATACACCGAACACCGGGGAGCTGTTTTTT. Its protein product is CASSESLNTPNTGELFF.

The genes are TRBV7-9 and TRBJ1-1, with D possibly matching TRBD1 (6 bases). The V end was cut by 1 base, the J end by 1 base, with 7 bases between. Germline V gene sequence: CDR1 SEHNR, CDR2 FQNEAQ (reference sequence). CDR3 length equals 14 residues. CDR3 amino acids: CASSLGRGNTEAFF. CDR3 nucleotides: TGTGCCAGCAGCTTAGGCAGGGGGAACACTGAAGCTTTCTTT.

This chain uses TRBV19 with TRBJ2-1; TRBD2 agrees at 7 bases. The CDR3 runs 14 residues. The J segment lost 7 bases and the V segment lost 9 bases, leaving 12 bases of the junction unmatched. CDR1 is LNHDA, CDR2 SQIVND, per germline (reference sequence). The CDR3 nucleotides read TGTGCCAGCCGCTCCGGCGGGAGTGTAAATGAGCAGTTCTTC. Translating it yields CASRSGGSVNEQFF.

Remarks on this clone: The sample has other DNA sequences that encode this CDR3 too. J is TRBJ1-6 and V is TRBV2; 8 nucleotides line up with TRBD1. Trimming took 9 bases from V and 3 from J; bases not matched to a gene: 10. There are 16 residues in the CDR3. The germline CDR1 and CDR2 sequences are SNHLY and FYNNEI. Here the CDR3 DNA reads TGTGCCAGTAGCGGGGGGACAGGAAACTATAATTCACCCCTCCACTTT. Translating gives CASSGGTGNYNSPLHF.

This clone has a single count. The V and J genes are TRBV10-3 and TRBJ1-2, with D maybe TRBD1 (5 bases). Germline CDR1 and CDR2: ENHRY and SYGVKD. Trimming pared 0 bases from V and 8 bases from J, leaving 16 bases between. This CDR3 is 15 amino acids long. Here the CDR3 DNA reads TGTGCCATCAGTGAGTCGACGGGGGGAATTCGGGGCTACACCTTC. Its protein is CAISESTGGIRGYTF.

CDR3 region: CASSPSGHSYNEQFF. In nucleotides, the CDR3 is TGTGCCAGTAGTCCAAGCGGGCACTCCTACAATGAGCAGTTCTTC. The chain has TRBV19 and TRBJ2-1; D perhaps matches TRBD2 (6 bases). Trimming removed 5 bases from V and 0 bases from J, with 11 bases in between. Germline loops: CDR1 LNHDA, CDR2 SQIVND (reference sequence). This CDR3 is 15 amino acids long.

The chain has TRBV19 and TRBJ2-2; TRBD2 aligns across 14 bases. V was pared by 6 bases and J by 0 bases, with 0 bases of the junction left unmatched. The CDR3 totals 16 residues. CDR1 is LNHDA and CDR2 is SQIVND in the germline V gene (reference sequence). CDR3 loop: CASRTSGRANTGELFF. For the CDR3, the DNA is TGTGCCAGTAGGACTAGCGGGAGGGCGAACACCGGGGAGCTGTTTTTT.

The V and J genes are TRBV11-2 and TRBJ2-7, with a weak D call TRBD2 (5 bases). Germline V lookup: CDR1 SGHAT, CDR2 FQNNGV. The CDR3 has 14 residues. Trimming shortened V by 2 bases and J by 6 bases, and 14 bases separated the two germline ends. In DNA, the CDR3 is TGTGCCAGCAGCTTAAGCGGACCACGCGGCGAGCAGTACTTC. Translated: CASSLSGPRGEQYF.

The chain joins TRBV7-7 to TRBJ2-2; tentative D call: TRBD1 (6 bases). The CDR3 has 15 residues. The germline V gene has CDR1 SSHAT and CDR2 FNYEAQ (reference sequence). The V and J ends lost 3 bases and 4 bases respectively, with 12 bases between them. The DNA of the CDR3 is TGTGCCAGCAGCTTGGACAGCGTGGGCACCGGGGAGCTGTTTTTT. Translating it yields CASSLDSVGTGELFF.

The chain uses TRBV10-3 and TRBJ1-4; TRBD1 agrees at 8 bases. The germline V gene encodes CDR1 ENHRY and CDR2 SYGVKD. The length of the CDR3 is 15 residues. V was pared by 3 bases and J by 7 bases, with 7 bases of the junction left unmatched. DNA of the CDR3: TGTGCCATCAGTGAAACAGGGGGTAAGGGTGAAAAACTGTTTTTT. Amino acids: CAISETGGKGEKLFF.

V gene TRBV10-1 combines with J gene TRBJ1-1; 7 bases fit TRBD1. Germline loops: CDR1 WNHNN, CDR2 SYGVQD (reference sequence). V was clipped by 0 bases and J by 7 bases; unmatched bases: 8. This CDR3 is built from 15 residues. CDR3 protein: CASSESPTGPLEAFF. The CDR3 coding sequence is TGCGCCAGCAGTGAGTCTCCGACAGGGCCCCTTGAAGCTTTCTTT.